This T cell receptor (beta chain) emerged from a study of cytomegalovirus exposure and HLA in healthy donors. V was cut by 2 bases and J by 5 bases, with 6 bases left in between. From germline, CDR1 is MNHEY and CDR2 SVGAGI. This CDR3 is built from 12 residues. Here immunoSEQ multiplex PCR was the method, and the copy in TCRdb shows in-frame clones only, minus some. The sample carries about 260,000 clones, 90% recorded once. As concerns this clone: Within the sample, other DNA sequences also encode this same CDR3.

The sample consisted of PBMCs. This receptor was obtained from a woman in her 30s in good health and CMV-seronegative. The rearrangement joins TRBV6-5 to TRBJ1-1; possible D gene TRBD1, 5 bases. As DNA, the CDR3 is TGTGCCAGCAGTTACGGGGGAACTGAAGCTTTCTTT. Protein sequence: CASSYGGTEAFF.